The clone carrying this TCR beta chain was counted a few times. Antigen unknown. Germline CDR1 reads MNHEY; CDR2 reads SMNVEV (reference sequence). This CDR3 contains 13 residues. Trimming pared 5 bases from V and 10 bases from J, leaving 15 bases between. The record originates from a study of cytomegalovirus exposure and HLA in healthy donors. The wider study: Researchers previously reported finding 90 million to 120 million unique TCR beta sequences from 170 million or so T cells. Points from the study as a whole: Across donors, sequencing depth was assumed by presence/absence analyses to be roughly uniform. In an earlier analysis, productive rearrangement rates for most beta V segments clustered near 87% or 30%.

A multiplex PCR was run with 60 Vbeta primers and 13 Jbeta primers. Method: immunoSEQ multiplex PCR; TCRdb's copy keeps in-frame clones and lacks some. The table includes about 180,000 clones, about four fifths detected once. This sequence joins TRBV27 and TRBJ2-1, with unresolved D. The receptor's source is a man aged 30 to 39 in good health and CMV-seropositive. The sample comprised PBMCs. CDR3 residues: CASSPTDGWEQFF. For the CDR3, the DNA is TGTGCCAGCAGTCCTACAGACGGTTGGGAGCAGTTCTTC.